The sequence of this T cell receptor (beta chain) was determined in a study of blood T cell repertoires in COVID-19 (TCRdb year 2020). Some background on the complete study: Samples from collaborators originated in the United States, Italy and Spain and spanned both the acute and convalescent phases of COVID-19. The material from the prospective study consisted of cDNA or gDNA derived from T cells, B-cell-depleted T cells, or PBMCs. Deeply sampled blood TCRbeta repertoires from subjects exposed to, actively infected with, or recovered from COVID-19 were included in the dataset. The repertoires were released in a freely available public database meant as a resource for research on the immune response to SARS-CoV-2. Samples were obtained from the ongoing ImmuneRACE study (first 160 participants) and from 1,000 to 1,500 subjects provided by 6 global collaborators. A de-identified subject ID, COVID-19 status, age in years and sex were almost always included in the sample metadata. Where HLA class I and class II types were available, the types were taken from metadata supplied by the sample provider, not from assay-based typing. Overall study results and their limits: The amount of clinical and demographic metadata varied by source and participant and was provided uncurated.

Enrolling through a virtual design, the prospective study's participants ranged in age from roughly 18 to 95 years and lived across roughly 23 United States geographic areas. In the prospective study, participants were assigned to cohorts based on the clinical history participants reported in a screening survey and a study questionnaire. For ImmuneRACE Cohort 3, a participant was defined as recovered based on two consecutive negative NP/OP PCR tests, clearance by a healthcare professional, or resolution of symptoms. Each participant in the prospective study had whole blood, serum and a nasopharyngeal or oropharyngeal swab collected by mobile phlebotomists. Additional blood draws and questionnaires over an approximately two-month period could optionally be provided by prospective study participants. Blood samples from the prospective study were shipped frozen or at room temperature prior to DNA extraction.

TCRbeta CDR3 regions were amplified from genomic DNA by means of the immunoSEQ Assay, a bias-controlled multiplex PCR. The published analysis was carried out like this. Nucleated cell counts per sample were estimated from amplification of reference gene primers within the assay. To quantify the absolute abundance of each unique TCRbeta CDR3 rearrangement, sequence reads were collapsed and filtered. Productive Simpson clonality was computed per sample as the square root of Simpson's diversity index over productive rearrangements. The immuneACCESS repertoire file appears here via TCRdb, limited to in-frame rearrangements. These files lack a portion of the clones; in checked studies, under half of the deficit traces to unresolved V genes, and the cause of the others is not known. V, J and clone size derive from that table, while D and trimming were established from the DNA sequence. A total of a few hundred thousand clones appear in this sample, 87% of them only once. About a tenth of the sample lies in the top ten.

About this clone itself: The specificity of this receptor is unknown. Base qualities are missing; no much larger clone stands one base away.

The CDR3, from cysteine to phenylalanine, totals 12 residues. Only the CDR3 DNA is retained, 36 bases long and in frame from the first base. A distance of 8 bases separates the germline ends of V and J, which lose 5 bases and 4 bases respectively. CDR1 and CDR2 (SGHAT, FQNNGV) derive from the germline V gene. The TCR sequence derives from a woman between 45 and 65 years old who had recovered from COVID-19. Material for sequencing was PBMCs or T cells enriched from blood (not recorded which). The rearranged segments are TRBV11-2 and TRBJ2-5; the D gene is unclear. In nucleotides, the sequence is TGTGCCAGCAGCCCCTCCGGAGAGACCCAGTACTTC. Its protein reads: CASSPSGETQYF.